This T cell receptor (beta chain) is drawn from a study of control samples from healthy donors and cancer patients (dated by TCRdb to 2018 to 2020). Receptor libraries were prepared by the immunoSEQ multiplex PCR assay. The immuneACCESS repertoire file appears here via TCRdb, limited to in-frame rearrangements. These files lack a portion of the clones; in checked studies, under half of the deficit traces to unresolved V genes, and the cause of the others is not known. This sample is represented by approximately 130,000 clones; 87% of them were singletons. The ten largest clones capture 2.9% of the sample. Including cysteine and phenylalanine, the CDR3 has 12 amino acids. Of all the DNA, just the CDR3 is kept, 36 bases in frame from base 1. CDR1 SGHVS and CDR2 FQNEAQ were looked up in the germline V gene. Deletion took 5 bases off V and 5 bases off J, with a span of 9 bases between the germline ends.

On this clone itself: Its recognized antigen is unknown. No base qualities exist here, and no much larger clone lies one base off it.

This receptor was identified in a man aged 55 to 69 in good health. The V gene is TRBV7-8 and the J gene is TRBJ1-2, with a weak D call of TRBD1 (6 bases match). Sequenced sample: blood. The CDR3 region has the sequence CASSQQGYGYTF. Here is the DNA: TGTGCCAGCAGCCAACAGGGATATGGCTACACCTTC.